Listed below are T cell receptor beta chains from one sample, sequenced in a study of OX40 agonist ivuxolimab in advanced cancers. Some clones are missing from TCRdb's copy, which holds only in-frame ones; the method was immunoSEQ multiplex PCR. The repertoire holds approximately 87,000 clones, more than 75% seen once, with 0.81% in the top ten. Sequencing used CD4+ or CD8+ T cells sorted from blood, obtained in a trial of the OX40 agonist ivuxolimab. These receptors all come from an adult with an advanced solid tumor such as melanoma, head and neck, liver or kidney cancer. Both conserved end residues are part of each CDR3. D genes are given only for firm matches. A row's size may be missing; if present it is once, few, many or a size class.

d_gene	abundance	j_gene	v_gene	CDR3nt	CDR3aa
-	-	TRBJ2-6	TRBV5-1	TGCGCCAGCAGCTTGGAGGGCTCTGGGGCCAACGTCCTGACTTTC	CASSLEGSGANVLTF
-	-	TRBJ2-7	TRBV29-1	TGCAGCGTGGGACCAACAGGCTCCTACGAGCAGTACTTC	CSVGPTGSYEQYF
TRBD1	once	TRBJ1-3	TRBV7-9	TGTGCCAGCAGCGCCACGACAGGGGCTTTCTCTGGAAACACCATATATTTT	CASSATTGAFSGNTIYF
-	-	TRBJ2-7	TRBV19	TGTGCCAGTAGCCCTTACGACGACTACGAGCAGTACTTC	CASSPYDDYEQYF
-	-	TRBJ1-1	TRBV18	TGTGCCAGCTCAAGTGGGGACATAGAAGGCACTGAAGCTTTCTTT	CASSSGDIEGTEAFF
-	-	TRBJ1-2	TRBV20-1	TGCAGTGCTTCGGAGAGGTCAAGCTACACCTTC	CSASERSSYTF
-	-	TRBJ2-5	TRBV12-5	TGTGCTAGTGGCTTAAGGGCCGAGACCCAGTACTTC	CASGLRAETQYF
TRBD1	once	TRBJ1-2	TRBV7-2	TGTGCCAGCAGCCCTATGGGTAGGGGGCGGGATGGCTACACCTTC	CASSPMGRGRDGYTF
-	-	TRBJ1-4	TRBV18	TGTGCCAGCTCACCAGCCAACTCTAATGAAAAACTGTTTTTT	CASSPANSNEKLFF
TRBD2	-	TRBJ2-1	TRBV5-1	TGCGCCAGCAGCTTACTAGCGGGCTACAATGAGCAGTTCTTC	CASSLLAGYNEQFF
TRBD1	-	TRBJ2-3	TRBV5-4	TGTGCCAGCAGCCAGTGGGACAGGGCGACAGATACGCAGTATTTT	CASSQWDRATDTQYF
-	few	TRBJ1-4	TRBV19	TGTGCCAGTAGTATACGAAATGAAAAACTGTTTTTT	CASSIRNEKLFF
-	-	TRBJ2-7	TRBV19	TGTGCCAGTAGTATAGGGACGGACGCTTACGAGCAGTACTTC	CASSIGTDAYEQYF